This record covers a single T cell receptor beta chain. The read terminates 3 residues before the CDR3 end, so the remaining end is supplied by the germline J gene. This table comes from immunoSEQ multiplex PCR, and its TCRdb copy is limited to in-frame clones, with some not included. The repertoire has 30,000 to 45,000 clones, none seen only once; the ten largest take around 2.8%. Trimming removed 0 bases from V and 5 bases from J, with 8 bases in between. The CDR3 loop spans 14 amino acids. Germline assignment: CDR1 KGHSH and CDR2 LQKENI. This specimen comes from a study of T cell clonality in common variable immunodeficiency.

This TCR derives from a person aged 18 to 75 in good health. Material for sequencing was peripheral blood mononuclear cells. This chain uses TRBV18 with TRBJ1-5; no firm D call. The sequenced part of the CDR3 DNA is TGTGCCAGCTCACCACCGAATAAGGATCAGCCC. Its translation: CASSPPNKDQP. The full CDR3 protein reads CASSPPNKDQPQHF. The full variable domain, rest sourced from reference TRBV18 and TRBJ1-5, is NAGVMQNPRHLVRRRGQEARLRCSPMKGHSHVYWYRQLPEEGLKFMVYLQKENIIDESGMPKERFSAEFPKEGPSILRIQQVVRGDSAAYFCASSPPNKDQPQHFGDGTRLSIL.